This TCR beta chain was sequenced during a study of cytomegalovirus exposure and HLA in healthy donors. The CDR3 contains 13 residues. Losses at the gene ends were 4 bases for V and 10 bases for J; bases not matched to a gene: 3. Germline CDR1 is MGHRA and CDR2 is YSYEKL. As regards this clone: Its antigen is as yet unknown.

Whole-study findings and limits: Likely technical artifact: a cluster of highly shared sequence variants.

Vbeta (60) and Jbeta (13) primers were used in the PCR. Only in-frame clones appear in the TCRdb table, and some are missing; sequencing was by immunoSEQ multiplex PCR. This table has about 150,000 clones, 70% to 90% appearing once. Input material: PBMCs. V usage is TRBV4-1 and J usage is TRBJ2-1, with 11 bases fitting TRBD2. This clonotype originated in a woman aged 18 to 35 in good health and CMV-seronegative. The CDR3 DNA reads TGCGCCAGCAGCCCGAGGACTAGCGGGGAGCAGTTCTTC. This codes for CASSPRTSGEQFF.